These 3 T cell receptor beta chains were sequenced from one sample in a study of neurological immune-mediated disorders. Each CDR3 protein is one row after TCRdb ran MiXCR on the 5' RACE reads. The sample gives 80,000 or so distinct CDR3 sequences, roughly 10% of which show up once; 1.7% is in the top ten. Sequencing was carried out using PBMCs. All receptors come from a man between 45 and 60 years old in good health.

This clonotype was found many times. V gene TRBV7-8 combines with J gene TRBJ2-1; D may be TRBD2 (6 bases). In germline, CDR1 is SGHVS, CDR2 FQNEAQ. Trimming removed 6 bases at V and 4 bases at J, with 25 bases between. CDR3 length: 18 amino acids. The CDR3 loop is CASSPPPWAGREYNEQFF. The CDR3 nucleotides are TGTGCCAGCAGTCCGCCGCCCTGGGCGGGGCGTGAATACAATGAGCAGTTCTTC.

Ten or more counts support this clonotype. The chain is built from TRBV12-3 or TRBV12-4 and TRBJ2-1; 10 bases align to TRBD2. This CDR3 comprises 16 residues. Trimming cost V 6 bases and J 4 bases; bases outside gene matches: 9. CDR3: CASSSGLAEGYNEQFF. Here the CDR3 DNA reads TGTGCCAGCAGCTCCGGACTAGCGGAGGGGTACAATGAGCAGTTCTTC.

The chain carries TRBV6-6 and TRBJ2-3, with 7 bases fitting TRBD2. The V gene's germline CDR1 is MNHNY and CDR2 SVGAGI (reference sequence). CDR3 size: 15 residues. The CDR3 DNA sequence: TGTGAAAGCAGTTGGGAGGGACGGTTCACAGATACGCAGTATTTT. It encodes CESSWEGRFTDTQYF.